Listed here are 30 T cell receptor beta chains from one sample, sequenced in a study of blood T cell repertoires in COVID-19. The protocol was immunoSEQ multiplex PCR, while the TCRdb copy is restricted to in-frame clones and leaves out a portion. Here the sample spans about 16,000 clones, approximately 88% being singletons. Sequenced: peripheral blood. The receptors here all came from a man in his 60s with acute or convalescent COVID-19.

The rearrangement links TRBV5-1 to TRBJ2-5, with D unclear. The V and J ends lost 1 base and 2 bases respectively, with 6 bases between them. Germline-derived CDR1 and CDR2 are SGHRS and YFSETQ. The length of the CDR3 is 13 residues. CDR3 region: CASSLSWQETQYF. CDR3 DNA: TGCGCCAGCAGCTTGAGCTGGCAAGAGACCCAGTACTTC.

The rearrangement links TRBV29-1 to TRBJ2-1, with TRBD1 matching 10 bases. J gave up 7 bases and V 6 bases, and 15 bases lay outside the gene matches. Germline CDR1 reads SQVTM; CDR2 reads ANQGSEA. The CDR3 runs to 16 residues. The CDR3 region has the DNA TGCAGCGTCCTCTACTTCGGGACAGGGGAGGGTAATGAGCAGTTCTTC. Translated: CSVLYFGTGEGNEQFF.

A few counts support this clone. The CDR3: CASSVAGGSYNEQFF. Here the CDR3 DNA reads TGTGCCAGCAGCGTAGCGGGGGGGTCCTACAATGAGCAGTTCTTC. This chain joins TRBV9 and TRBJ2-1, with 8 nucleotides matching TRBD2. The CDR3 extends over 15 amino acids. Per germline, CDR1 SGDLS and CDR2 YYNGEE. The V and J ends lost 0 bases and 1 base, in that order; junction bases with no gene match: 0.

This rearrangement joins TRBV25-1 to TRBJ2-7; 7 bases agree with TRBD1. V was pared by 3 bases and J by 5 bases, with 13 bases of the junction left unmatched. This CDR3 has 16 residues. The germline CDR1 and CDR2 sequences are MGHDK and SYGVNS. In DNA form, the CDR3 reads TGTGCCAGCAGTGAGAGGAGAGGGACAGCCACCGACGAGCAGTACTTC. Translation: CASSERRGTATDEQYF.

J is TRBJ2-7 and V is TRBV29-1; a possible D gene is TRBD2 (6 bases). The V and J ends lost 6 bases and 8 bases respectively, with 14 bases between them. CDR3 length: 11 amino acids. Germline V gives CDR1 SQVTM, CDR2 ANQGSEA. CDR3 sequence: CSVGGSNQQYF. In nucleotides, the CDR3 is TGCAGCGTGGGGGGAAGTAACCAGCAGTACTTC.

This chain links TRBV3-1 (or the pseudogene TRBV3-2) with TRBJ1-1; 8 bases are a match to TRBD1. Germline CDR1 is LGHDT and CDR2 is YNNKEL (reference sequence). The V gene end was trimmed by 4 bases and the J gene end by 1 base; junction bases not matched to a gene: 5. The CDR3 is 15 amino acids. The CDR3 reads CASSPPGQANTEAFF. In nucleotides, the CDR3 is TGTGCCAGCAGCCCACCGGGACAGGCGAACACTGAAGCTTTCTTT.

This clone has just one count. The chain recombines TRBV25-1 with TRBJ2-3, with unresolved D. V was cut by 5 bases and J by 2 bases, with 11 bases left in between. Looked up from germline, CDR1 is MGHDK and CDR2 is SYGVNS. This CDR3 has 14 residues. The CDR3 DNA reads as TGTGCCAGCAGTAACAACCACCCCACAGATACGCAGTATTTT. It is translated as CASSNNHPTDTQYF. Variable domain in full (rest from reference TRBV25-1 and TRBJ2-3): EADIYQTPRYLVIGTGKKITLECSQTMGHDKMYWYQQDPGMELHLIHYSYGVNSTEKGDLSSESTVSRIRTEHFPLTLESARPSHTSQYLCASSNNHPTDTQYFGPGTRLTVL.

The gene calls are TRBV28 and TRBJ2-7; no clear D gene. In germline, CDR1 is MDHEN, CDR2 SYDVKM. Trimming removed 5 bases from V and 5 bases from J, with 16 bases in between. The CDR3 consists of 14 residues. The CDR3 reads CASSPSFSADEQYF. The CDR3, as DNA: TGTGCCAGCAGTCCTAGTTTTTCTGCGGACGAGCAGTACTTC.

CDR3 protein: CASSVVAASYNEQFF. CDR3 nucleotides: TGTGCCAGTAGTGTCGTAGCGGCCTCCTACAATGAGCAGTTCTTC. V usage is TRBV19 and J usage is TRBJ2-1; D is perhaps TRBD2 (6 bases). Trimming took off 5 bases at V and 0 bases at J, with 11 bases between the two ends. The germline gives CDR1 LNHDA, CDR2 SQIVND (reference sequence). This CDR3 has 15 residues.

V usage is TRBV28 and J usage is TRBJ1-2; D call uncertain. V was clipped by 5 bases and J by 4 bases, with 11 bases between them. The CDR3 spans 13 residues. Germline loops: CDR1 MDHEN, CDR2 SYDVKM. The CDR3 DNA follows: TGTGCCAGCAGTGCCCGGTTCTCCTATGGCTACACCTTC. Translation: CASSARFSYGYTF.

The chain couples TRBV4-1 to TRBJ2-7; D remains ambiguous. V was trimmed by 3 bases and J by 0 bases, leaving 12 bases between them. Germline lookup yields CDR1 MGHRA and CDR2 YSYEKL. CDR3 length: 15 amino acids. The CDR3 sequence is CASSHPDTVSYEQYF. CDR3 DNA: TGCGCCAGCAGCCACCCTGACACAGTCTCCTACGAGCAGTACTTC.

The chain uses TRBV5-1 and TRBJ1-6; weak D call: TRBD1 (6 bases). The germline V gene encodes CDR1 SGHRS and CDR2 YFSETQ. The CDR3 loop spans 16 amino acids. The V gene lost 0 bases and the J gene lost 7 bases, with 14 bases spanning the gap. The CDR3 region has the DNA TGCGCCAGCAGCTTGGAGGGAGCAGGGGCCAATTCACCCCTCCACTTT. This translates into CASSLEGAGANSPLHF.

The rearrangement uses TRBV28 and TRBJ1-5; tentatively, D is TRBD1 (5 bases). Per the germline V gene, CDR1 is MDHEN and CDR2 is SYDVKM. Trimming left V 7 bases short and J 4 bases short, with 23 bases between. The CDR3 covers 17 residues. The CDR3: CASNPGSGGFRNQPQHF. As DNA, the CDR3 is TGTGCCAGCAACCCCGGGAGCGGGGGTTTTCGGAATCAGCCCCAGCATTTT.

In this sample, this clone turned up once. The CDR3 loop is CASSLQGSTGELFF. DNA for the CDR3: TGCGCCAGCAGCTTACAGGGGAGCACCGGGGAGCTGTTTTTT. The chain combines TRBV5-1 with TRBJ2-2, with 7 bases matching TRBD1. Germline-derived CDR1 and CDR2 are SGHRS and YFSETQ. The CDR3 consists of 14 residues. Trimming at V came to 2 bases and at J to 4 bases, leaving 2 bases not matched to a gene.

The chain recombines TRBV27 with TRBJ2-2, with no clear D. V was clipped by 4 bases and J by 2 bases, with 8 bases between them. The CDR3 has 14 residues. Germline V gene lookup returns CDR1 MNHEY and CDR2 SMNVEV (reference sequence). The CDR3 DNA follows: TGTGCCAGCAGTTCCCAAATTAACACCGGGGAGCTGTTTTTT. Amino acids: CASSSQINTGELFF.

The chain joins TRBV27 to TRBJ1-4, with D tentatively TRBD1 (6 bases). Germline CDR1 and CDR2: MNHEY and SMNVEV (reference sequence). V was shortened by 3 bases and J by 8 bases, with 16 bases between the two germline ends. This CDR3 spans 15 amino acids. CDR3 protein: CASSFSANQGEKLFF. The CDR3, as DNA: TGTGCCAGCAGTTTCAGCGCCAACCAGGGGGAAAAACTGTTTTTT.

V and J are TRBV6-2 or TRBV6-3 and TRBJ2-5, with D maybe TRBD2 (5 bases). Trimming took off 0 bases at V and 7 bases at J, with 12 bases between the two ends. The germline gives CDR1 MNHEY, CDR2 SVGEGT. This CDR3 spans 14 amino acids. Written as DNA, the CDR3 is TGTGCCAGCAGTTACTCGGCTAGCATAACGACCCAGTACTTC. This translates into CASSYSASITTQYF.

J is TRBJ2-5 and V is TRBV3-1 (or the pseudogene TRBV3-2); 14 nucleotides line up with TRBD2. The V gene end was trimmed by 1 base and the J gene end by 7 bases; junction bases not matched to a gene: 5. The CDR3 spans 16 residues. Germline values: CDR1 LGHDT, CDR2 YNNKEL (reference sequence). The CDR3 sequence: CASSQGTSGRFGTQYF. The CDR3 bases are TGTGCCAGCAGCCAAGGGACTAGCGGGAGGTTTGGGACCCAGTACTTC.

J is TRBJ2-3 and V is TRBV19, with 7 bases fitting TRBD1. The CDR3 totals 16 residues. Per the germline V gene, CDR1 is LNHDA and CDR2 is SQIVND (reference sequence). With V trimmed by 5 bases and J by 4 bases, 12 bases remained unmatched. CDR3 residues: CASSLPRQGGADTQYF. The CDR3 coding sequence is TGTGCCAGTAGTCTCCCCAGACAGGGTGGAGCAGATACGCAGTATTTT. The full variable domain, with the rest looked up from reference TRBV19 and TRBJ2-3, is DGGITQSPKYLFRKEGQNVTLSCEQNLNHDAMYWYRQDPGQGLRLIYYSQIVNDFQKGDIAEGYSVSREKKESFPLTVTSAQKNPTAFYLCASSLPRQGGADTQYFGPGTRLTVL.

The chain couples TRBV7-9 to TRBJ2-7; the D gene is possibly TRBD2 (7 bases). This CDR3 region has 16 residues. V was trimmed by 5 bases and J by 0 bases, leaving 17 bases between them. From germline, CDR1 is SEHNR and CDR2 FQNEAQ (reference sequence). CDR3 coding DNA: TGTGCCAGCAGCCCCGGGGGGCCCCGGAGCTCCTACGAGCAGTACTTC. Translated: CASSPGGPRSSYEQYF.

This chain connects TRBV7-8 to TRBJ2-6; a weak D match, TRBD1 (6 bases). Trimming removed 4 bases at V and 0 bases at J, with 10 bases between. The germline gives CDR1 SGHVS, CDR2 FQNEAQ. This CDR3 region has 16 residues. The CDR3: CASSYRTASGANVLTF. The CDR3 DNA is TGTGCCAGCAGCTACCGGACAGCCTCTGGGGCCAACGTCCTGACTTTC.

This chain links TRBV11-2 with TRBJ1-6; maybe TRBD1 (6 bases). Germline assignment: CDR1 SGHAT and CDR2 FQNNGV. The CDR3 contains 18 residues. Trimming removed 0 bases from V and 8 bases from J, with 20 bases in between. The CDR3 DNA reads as TGTGCCAGCAGCTTAGATTTACAGGGTGGGGCCCCCTATTCACCCCTCCACTTT. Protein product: CASSLDLQGGAPYSPLHF.

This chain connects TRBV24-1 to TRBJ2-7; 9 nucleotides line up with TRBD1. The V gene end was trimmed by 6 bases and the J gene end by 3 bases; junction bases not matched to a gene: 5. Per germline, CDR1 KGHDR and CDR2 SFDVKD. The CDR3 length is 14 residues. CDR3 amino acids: CATSTGTGNYEQYF. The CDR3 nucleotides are TGTGCCACCAGTACCGGGACAGGGAACTACGAGCAGTACTTC.

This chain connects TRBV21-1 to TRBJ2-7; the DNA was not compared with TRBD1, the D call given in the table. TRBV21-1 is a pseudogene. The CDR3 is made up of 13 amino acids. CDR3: CASSPWAANEQYF. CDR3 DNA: TGTGCCAGCAGCCCCTGGGCCGCGAACGAGCAGTACTTC.

CDR3 sequence (DNA): TGTGCCAGCAGCGCGGGAGTAACAGATACGCAGTATTTT. It codes for CASSAGVTDTQYF. The J gene is TRBJ2-3, the V gene TRBV6-5, with 7 bases fitting TRBD2. The CDR3 covers 13 residues. Germline CDR1 is MNHEY and CDR2 is SVGAGI. The V segment lost 6 bases and the J segment 3 bases; nucleotides outside the gene matches: 3.

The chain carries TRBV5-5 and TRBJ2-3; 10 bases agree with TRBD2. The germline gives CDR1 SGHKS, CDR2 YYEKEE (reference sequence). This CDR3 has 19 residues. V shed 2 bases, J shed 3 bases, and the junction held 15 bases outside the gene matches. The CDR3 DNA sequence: TGTGCCAGCAGCTTCAACGGGGGGTGGGCTAGCGGGAGAACAGATACGCAGTATTTT. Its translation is CASSFNGGWASGRTDTQYF.

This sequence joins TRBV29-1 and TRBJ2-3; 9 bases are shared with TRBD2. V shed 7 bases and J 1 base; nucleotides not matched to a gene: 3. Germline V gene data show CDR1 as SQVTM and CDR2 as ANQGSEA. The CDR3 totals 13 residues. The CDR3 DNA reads TGCAGCGGGAGACTAGCGGGCACAGATACGCAGTATTTT. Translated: CSGRLAGTDTQYF.

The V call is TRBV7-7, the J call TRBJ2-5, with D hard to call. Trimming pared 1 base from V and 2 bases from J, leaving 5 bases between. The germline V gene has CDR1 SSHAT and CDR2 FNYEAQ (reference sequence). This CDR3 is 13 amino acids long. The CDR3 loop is CASSLGHQETQYF. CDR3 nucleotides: TGTGCCAGCAGCTTAGGGCATCAAGAGACCCAGTACTTC.

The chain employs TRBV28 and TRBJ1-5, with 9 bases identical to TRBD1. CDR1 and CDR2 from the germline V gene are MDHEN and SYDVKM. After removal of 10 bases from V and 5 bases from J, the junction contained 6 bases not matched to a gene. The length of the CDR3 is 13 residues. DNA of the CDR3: TGTGCCACCCAGGACAGGGGATATCAGCCCCAGCATTTT. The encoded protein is CATQDRGYQPQHF.

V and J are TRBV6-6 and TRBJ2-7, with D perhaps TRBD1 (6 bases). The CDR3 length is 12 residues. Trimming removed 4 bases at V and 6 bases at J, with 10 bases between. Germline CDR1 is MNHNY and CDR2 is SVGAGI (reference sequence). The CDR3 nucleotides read TGTGCCAGCAGTTTTAAGGACAGCGAGCAGTACTTC. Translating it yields CASSFKDSEQYF.